This T cell receptor (beta chain) is from a study of blood T cell repertoires in COVID-19. Overall study: PBMCs, B-cell-depleted T cells, or T cells provided the cDNA or gDNA that made up the material.

Original handling: Researchers report that nucleated cell counts were estimated from reference gene primer amplification. Measured with immunoSEQ multiplex PCR; TCRdb has only the in-frame clones, and not every one. V and J calls and clone size are as listed in that table; D and trimming were resolved from the DNA. Among nearly 300,000 clones, around nine tenths were seen once, and the ten largest hold approximately 2.9%. Grouping used clinical history reported by participants in a survey and questionnaire. Within 2 weeks of study entry, exposed participants had contacted a PCR-confirmed or clinician-diagnosed COVID-19 case. Input material: PBMCs or T cells enriched from blood (not recorded which). This sequence originates from a woman aged 45-65 years who had been exposed to COVID-19.

CDR3 nucleotide sequence: TGCGCCAGCAGCCAAGAAACTAGGGCAGAATATAGCAATCAGCCCCAGCATTTT. Residues: CASSQETRAEYSNQPQHF. The chain recombines TRBV4-1 with TRBJ1-5; no clear D. V gave up 0 bases and J gave up 0 bases, with 15 bases separating them. In germline, CDR1 is MGHRA, CDR2 YSYEKL. The CDR3 runs 18 residues.